The 21 T cell receptor beta chains below come from one sample, sequenced in a study of cytotoxic CD8 clonotypes in ibrutinib-treated CLL. The protocol was immunoSEQ multiplex PCR, while the TCRdb copy is restricted to in-frame clones and leaves out a portion. The table includes approximately 92,000 clones, 70% to 80% detected once. This specimen was PBMCs, taken after 24 months of ibrutinib treatment. These receptors were taken from a human donor with chronic lymphocytic leukemia.

V is TRBV28 and J is TRBJ2-1; D is unclear. CDR1 and CDR2 from the germline V gene are MDHEN and SYDVKM. This CDR3 has 16 residues. Trimming shortened V by 2 bases and J by 9 bases, and 20 bases separated the two germline ends. The CDR3 nucleotides read TGTGCCAGCAGTTTAGAGACATTTCGTACGACGGGTGAGCAGTTCTTC. Protein sequence: CASSLETFRTTGEQFF.

V usage is TRBV28 and J usage is TRBJ2-7, with 8 bases aligning to TRBD2. Germline trimming cut 3 bases from V and 2 bases from J; bases unmatched to any gene: 3. The CDR3 sequence is 14 residues long. CDR1 and CDR2 (germline): MDHEN, SYDVKM. CDR3 sequence reads: CASSLELAAYEQYF. The CDR3 DNA sequence: TGTGCCAGCAGTTTGGAACTAGCGGCCTACGAGCAGTACTTC.

The chain has TRBV7-6 and TRBJ2-7; D remains ambiguous. CDR3 size: 12 residues. V lost 3 bases to trimming and J lost 3 bases, with 6 bases between them. From germline, CDR1 is SGHVS and CDR2 FNYEAQ. The CDR3 loop is CASSLQSYEQYF. The DNA of the CDR3 is TGTGCCAGCAGCTTGCAGAGCTACGAGCAGTACTTC.

The V gene is TRBV6-6, the J gene TRBJ1-3; TRBD1 might be the D (5 bases). Germline V CDR1 and CDR2: MNHNY, SVGAGI (reference sequence). V was pared by 7 bases and J by 0 bases, with 16 bases between. CDR3 length equals 16 residues. CDR3 in amino acids: CASTRVGGISGNTIYF. The CDR3 DNA reads as TGTGCCAGCACCCGAGTTGGGGGGATCTCTGGAAACACCATATATTTT.

J is TRBJ2-1 and V is TRBV5-1, with 14 bases that match TRBD2. Germline-derived CDR1 and CDR2 are SGHRS and YFSETQ. The CDR3 runs to 16 residues. V lost 4 bases, J lost 8 bases, and 8 bases stayed unmatched. In DNA form, the CDR3 reads TGCGCCAGCAGCGCCAGACTAGCGGGGGGGCAGGATGAGCAGTTCTTC. Translation: CASSARLAGGQDEQFF.

This sequence joins TRBV7-8 and TRBJ1-1, with 8 bases aligning to TRBD1. The V gene's germline CDR1 is SGHVS and CDR2 FQNEAQ. The CDR3 is 16 amino acids. J gave up 4 bases and V 5 bases, and 12 bases lay outside the gene matches. This CDR3 is CASSRHHPGQVTEAFF. CDR3 coding DNA: TGTGCCAGCAGCAGACATCACCCGGGACAGGTCACTGAAGCTTTCTTT.

The chain carries TRBV28 and TRBJ1-4; D gene unclear. Germline V gene data show CDR1 as MDHEN and CDR2 as SYDVKM. The CDR3 sequence is 13 residues long. Trimming took off 5 bases at V and 10 bases at J, with 14 bases between the two ends. The CDR3 region has the DNA TGTGCCAGCAGTCCCCTCGAGGCTGGAAAACTGTTTTTT. It encodes CASSPLEAGKLFF.

The gene calls are TRBV2 and TRBJ1-4; 7 positions agree with TRBD1. The CDR3 is 13 amino acids. The germline V gene encodes CDR1 SNHLY and CDR2 FYNNEI. V lost 6 bases to trimming and J lost 7 bases; unmatched junction nucleotides: 5. The CDR3 DNA sequence: TGTGCCAGCAGGCGAGACAGGGCTGAAAAACTGTTTTTT. Translated: CASRRDRAEKLFF.

The chain combines TRBV28 with TRBJ2-7, with 13 bases that match TRBD2. J lost 5 bases, V lost 7 bases, and 11 bases had no gene match. Germline values: CDR1 MDHEN, CDR2 SYDVKM. This CDR3 has 16 amino acids. CDR3 region: CASTLTGLAGVNEQYF. In DNA form, the CDR3 reads TGTGCCAGCACTCTTACCGGACTAGCGGGAGTTAACGAGCAGTACTTC.

V is TRBV7-1 and J is TRBJ1-5, with 9 nucleotides matching TRBD1. TRBV7-1 is sorted into the ORF group, with uncertain function. The CDR3 is made up of 15 amino acids. J was trimmed by 5 bases and V by 3 bases; bases with no gene match: 5. In DNA form, the CDR3 reads TGTGCCAGCAGCTCCGGGACAGGGTGGTATCAGCCCCAGCATTTT. It is translated as CASSSGTGWYQPQHF.

The chain joins TRBV19 to TRBJ1-3, with D perhaps matching TRBD1 (6 bases). The CDR3 loop spans 16 amino acids. Germline loops: CDR1 LNHDA, CDR2 SQIVND (reference sequence). Here the CDR3 DNA reads TGTGCTAGGTACGGGGGCGAAATTATCTCTGGAAACACCATATATTTT. Translating it yields CARYGGEIISGNTIYF.

The rearrangement uses TRBV15 and TRBJ1-4; a possible D gene is TRBD1 (5 bases). Trimming cost V 0 bases and J 0 bases, with 14 bases left between them. Germline CDR1 LNHNV, CDR2 YYDKDF (reference sequence). CDR3 length: 18 amino acids. Here the CDR3 DNA reads TGTGCCACCAGCAGAGATCTCCCGACAGTCACAACTAATGAAAAACTGTTTTTT. Translating it yields CATSRDLPTVTTNEKLFF.

This chain links TRBV5-1 with TRBJ2-7; maybe TRBD2 (6 bases). CDR3 length: 14 amino acids. Trimming shortened V by 4 bases and J by 3 bases, and 14 bases separated the two germline ends. Per germline, CDR1 SGHRS and CDR2 YFSETQ. This CDR3 reads CASSLGGSHYEQYF. CDR3 sequence (DNA): TGCGCCAGCAGCCTCGGAGGGTCTCACTACGAGCAGTACTTC. Supplemented by reference TRBV5-1 and TRBJ2-7, the full variable domain reads KAGVTQTPRYLIKTRGQQVTLSCSPISGHRSVSWYQQTPGQGLQFLFEYFSETQRNKGNFPGRFSGRQFSNSRSEMNVSTLELGDSALYLCASSLGGSHYEQYFGPGTRLTVT.

CDR3 DNA sequence: TGTGCCAGCAGAGAAGCGGGGATCACAGATACGCAGTATTTT. It codes for CASREAGITDTQYF. V gene TRBV27 combines with J gene TRBJ2-3; 7 nucleotides agree with TRBD2. CDR3 length: 14 residues. The V gene's germline CDR1 is MNHEY and CDR2 SMNVEV (reference sequence). Trimming cost V 6 bases and J 2 bases; bases outside gene matches: 5.

Only a few counts were recorded for this clone. The chain has TRBV5-6 and TRBJ2-5, with 14 bases identical to TRBD2. V shed 4 bases, J shed 7 bases, and the junction held 9 bases outside the gene matches. The CDR3 runs to 16 residues. Germline-derived CDR1 and CDR2 are SGHDT and YYEEEE. The CDR3 is CASSQGLAGGLGTQYF. In nucleotides, the CDR3 is TGTGCCAGCAGCCAAGGACTAGCGGGAGGTTTGGGGACCCAGTACTTC.

The rearrangement joins TRBV27 to TRBJ2-7; a possible D gene is TRBD1 (7 bases). Germline CDR1 reads MNHEY; CDR2 reads SMNVEV (reference sequence). This CDR3 spans 14 amino acids. Deletions cut 5 bases from V and 4 bases from J, with 15 bases between. CDR3 amino acids: CASSTRQGLYEQYF. In DNA form, the CDR3 reads TGTGCCAGCAGTACCCGACAGGGACTTTACGAGCAGTACTTC.

V and J are TRBV7-2 and TRBJ1-2; D is perhaps TRBD1 (5 bases). Germline CDR1 is SGHTA and CDR2 is FQGNSA. Trimming took off 8 bases at V and 5 bases at J, with 15 bases between the two ends. The CDR3 extends over 13 amino acids. The CDR3 sequence is CASGLGRRYGYTF. As DNA, the CDR3 is TGTGCCAGCGGGCTGGGGCGCCGGTATGGCTACACCTTC.

With respect to this clone: Its ends do not fully match the called genes, so a read error is possible. The chain has TRBV7-7 and TRBJ2-2; 7 bases are shared with TRBD1. This CDR3 is built from 15 residues. Germline lookup yields CDR1 SSHAT and CDR2 FNYEAQ (reference sequence). DNA for the CDR3: TGTGCTAGCAGCCTGAGCACAGGGGCGACCGGGGAGCTGTTTTTT. Its translation: CASSLSTGATGELFF.

The chain joins TRBV5-1 to TRBJ2-7, with TRBD2 matching 11 bases. The V segment lost 4 bases and the J segment 2 bases; nucleotides outside the gene matches: 5. The germline V gene encodes CDR1 SGHRS and CDR2 YFSETQ. This CDR3 comprises 15 residues. CDR3 sequence: CASSHRLAGTYEQYF. The CDR3 region has the DNA TGCGCCAGCAGCCACCGACTAGCGGGAACCTACGAGCAGTACTTC.

The V gene is TRBV6-1, the J gene TRBJ1-2; D unresolved. Trimming stripped 3 bases from V and 8 bases from J, with 13 bases between. CDR3 length equals 13 residues. Germline V CDR1 and CDR2: MNHNS, SASEGT. CDR3 in DNA: TGTGCCAGCAGTGAGGCAGGTCGGCGCGGCTACACCTTC. Its translation is CASSEAGRRGYTF.

The chain uses TRBV4-3 and TRBJ2-3; D gene uncertain. The CDR3 totals 20 residues. V was pared by 0 bases and J by 0 bases, with 22 bases between. CDR1 is LGHNA, CDR2 YSLEER, per germline. CDR3 bases: TGCGCCAGCAGCCAAGATTATTTCCGACGGGCGTTACTAAGCACAGATACGCAGTATTTT. Amino acids: CASSQDYFRRALLSTDTQYF.